Listed here are 10 T cell receptor beta chains from one sample, sequenced in a study of cytomegalovirus exposure and HLA in healthy donors. PCR used 60 Vbeta primers and 13 Jbeta primers. This table comes from immunoSEQ multiplex PCR, and its TCRdb copy is limited to in-frame clones, with some not included. The data hold about 120,000 clones, with roughly 80% observed a single time. Sequencing was done on a sample of PBMCs. The source of these receptors is a man in his 60s in good health and CMV-seropositive.

This chain joins TRBV7-3 and TRBJ2-5; TRBD2 is a possible D gene (6 bases). Near its end, the DNA agrees better with TRBJ2-7, so the J call may be wrong. The CDR3 has 14 amino acids. Per the germline V gene, CDR1 is SGHTA and CDR2 is FQGTGA. CDR3 sequence reads: CASSLGGKNYEQYF. The CDR3 DNA is TGTGCCAGCAGCTTAGGCGGGAAGAACTACGAGCAGTACTTC.

CDR3 sequence: CASSLDRGRYEQYF. In nucleotides, the CDR3 is TGTGCCAGCAGTCTGGACAGGGGGCGATACGAGCAGTACTTC. The J gene is TRBJ2-7, the V gene TRBV2; 11 positions agree with TRBD1. After removal of 5 bases from V and 4 bases from J, the junction contained 4 bases not matched to a gene. The length of the CDR3 is 14 residues. CDR1 and CDR2 (germline): SNHLY, FYNNEI. Based on the CDR3 plus reference TRBV2 and TRBJ2-7, the full variable domain is EPEVTQTPSHQVTQMGQEVILRCVPISNHLYFYWYRQILGQKVEFLVSFYNNEISEKSEIFDDQFSVERPDGSNFTLKIRSTKLEDSAMYFCASSLDRGRYEQYFGPGTRLTVT.

In its sample, this clone was seen a few times. The rearrangement joins TRBV13 to TRBJ1-1; possibly TRBD1 for D (5 bases). The CDR3 spans 15 residues. Germline V gene sequence: CDR1 PRHDT, CDR2 FYEKMQ (reference sequence). The ends were cut back, 6 bases at V and 1 base at J, with 15 bases in the middle. DNA of the CDR3: TGTGCCAGCAGGCCCACGGGGGAGGGGAACACTGAAGCTTTCTTT. It is translated as CASRPTGEGNTEAFF.

The chain couples TRBV7-3 to TRBJ1-2; TRBD1 might be the D (5 bases). This CDR3 region has 16 residues. V lost 2 bases to trimming and J lost 0 bases, with 13 bases between them. Germline loops: CDR1 SGHTA, CDR2 FQGTGA. The CDR3 spells CASSLEGGASNYGYTF. In DNA form, the CDR3 reads TGTGCCAGCAGCTTAGAAGGAGGGGCCTCTAACTATGGCTACACCTTC. Full variable domain (rest looked up from reference TRBV7-3 and TRBJ1-2): GAGVSQTPSNKVTEKGKYVELRCDPISGHTALYWYRQSLGQGPEFLIYFQGTGAADDSGLPNDRFFAVRPEGSVSTLKIQRTERGDSAVYLCASSLEGGASNYGYTFGSGTRLTVV.

The chain links TRBV11-3 to TRBJ2-1; D gene ambiguous. CDR3 length: 13 amino acids. The V end was cut by 7 bases, the J end by 7 bases, with 14 bases between. Germline V CDR1 and CDR2: SGHNT, YENEEA. As DNA, the CDR3 is TGTGCCAGCACCCCACCGCTATCTAATGAGCAGTTCTTC. Its translation is CASTPPLSNEQFF.

The CDR3 DNA reads as TGCGCCAGCAGACCTCACAGGTTGTCAGACACCGGGGAGCTGTTTTTT. The encoded protein is CASRPHRLSDTGELFF. This chain joins TRBV5-1 and TRBJ2-2, with TRBD1 as a possible D gene (5 bases). Germline CDR1 and CDR2: SGHRS and YFSETQ. Deletions cut 5 bases from V and 3 bases from J, with 17 bases between. This CDR3 comprises 16 residues.

The chain uses TRBV13 and TRBJ1-1; no clear D gene. The V end was cut by 7 bases, the J end by 4 bases, with 16 bases between. The CDR3 runs 14 residues. Germline V gene lookup returns CDR1 PRHDT and CDR2 FYEKMQ (reference sequence). The DNA of the CDR3 is TGTGCCAGCAACCCTCGCCGGGTAGGCACTGAAGCTTTCTTT. Translating gives CASNPRRVGTEAFF.

J is TRBJ2-1 and V is TRBV11-2; 8 bases fit TRBD1. With 7 bases clipped from V and 6 bases from J, the junction kept 11 bases outside the gene matches. The CDR3 spans 15 residues. Germline assignment: CDR1 SGHAT and CDR2 FQNNGV. The CDR3 DNA reads TGTGCCAGCAAACGGTCGGGGACAGGAAGCAATGAGCAGTTCTTC. Protein product: CASKRSGTGSNEQFF.

Regarding this clone: One end of the junction does not line up with germline, which may come from a read error. The chain is built from TRBV11-2 and TRBJ2-6; a weak D match, TRBD1 (5 bases). CDR3 size: 17 residues. The germline V gene encodes CDR1 SGHAT and CDR2 FQNNGV. CDR3 sequence: CASSSRVAWSGANGLTF. The CDR3 bases are TGTGCCAGCAGCTCCAGGGTGGCGTGGTCTGGGGCCAACGGCCTGACTTTC.

This chain uses TRBV10-2 with TRBJ1-5, with 7 positions matching TRBD1. Germline trimming cut 0 bases from V and 7 bases from J; bases unmatched to any gene: 6. CDR3 length: 15 residues. Germline CDR1 reads WSHSY; CDR2 reads SAAADI. CDR3 amino acids: CASSESGTALQPQHF. The CDR3 DNA reads as TGCGCCAGCAGTGAGTCCGGGACAGCCCTCCAGCCCCAGCATTTT.